These 12 T cell receptor beta chains were all obtained from the same sample, sequenced in a study of T cell clonotyping in hematopoietic cell transplantation. Time point denoted: recipient sample about 28 days before transplant, after cytoreduction. Assay used: immunoSEQ multiplex PCR; TCRdb lists only in-frame clones, some missing. The sample includes tens of thousands of clones, about 96% seen only once; the top ten take around 1.7%. This sample comprised peripheral blood mononuclear cells, obtained before stem cell transplant. The receptor source for this set is a woman between 50 and 59 years old with acute myeloid leukemia. Some clones in this sample may be carry-over from other donors' samples.

The rearrangement joins TRBV4-1 to TRBJ1-2; D remains ambiguous. Trimming took off 0 bases at V and 0 bases at J, with 11 bases between the two ends. The germline CDR1 and CDR2 sequences are MGHRA and YSYEKL. This CDR3 comprises 16 residues. CDR3 coding DNA: TGCGCCAGCAGCCAAGATTTTGCAGCCGCTAACTATGGCTACACCTTC. It translates to CASSQDFAAANYGYTF.

The chain links TRBV11-2 to TRBJ1-1, with a possible D match to TRBD1 (5 bases). The germline V gene encodes CDR1 SGHAT and CDR2 FQNNGV. This CDR3 comprises 15 residues. V shed 2 bases and J shed 0 bases, with 10 bases lying between them. The CDR3 sequence: CASSLHGAVNTEAFF. The CDR3 DNA reads TGTGCCAGCAGCTTACATGGGGCCGTGAACACTGAAGCTTTCTTT.

This clone was recorded only once. V usage is TRBV6-6 and J usage is TRBJ1-5; maybe TRBD1 (5 bases). Per germline, CDR1 MNHNY and CDR2 SVGAGI (reference sequence). Trimming pared 7 bases from V and 6 bases from J, leaving 10 bases between. The CDR3 has 12 residues. CDR3 amino acids: CASNNGGQPQHF. The CDR3, as DNA: TGTGCCAGCAATAACGGGGGTCAGCCCCAGCATTTT.

The gene calls are TRBV30 and TRBJ2-1; D is perhaps TRBD1 or TRBD2 (5 bases each). The germline CDR1 and CDR2 sequences are GTSNPN and SVGIG (reference sequence). The V end was cut by 5 bases, the J end by 2 bases, with 13 bases between. This CDR3 region has 14 residues. The CDR3 region is CAWGARGPYNEQFF. The CDR3 DNA sequence: TGTGCCTGGGGGGCGAGGGGACCCTACAATGAGCAGTTCTTC.

The chain employs TRBV13 and TRBJ1-1, with D tentatively TRBD1 (6 bases). This CDR3 is 12 amino acids long. Between the trimmed V and J ends, which lost 5 bases and 4 bases, there was a span of 8 bases. The germline V gene encodes CDR1 PRHDT and CDR2 FYEKMQ (reference sequence). The CDR3 sequence is CASSPQGTEAFF. The DNA of the CDR3 is TGTGCCAGCAGCCCACAGGGCACTGAAGCTTTCTTT.

The V gene is TRBV19, the J gene TRBJ2-5, with a weak D call TRBD2 (7 bases). The CDR3 length is 13 residues. Germline assignment: CDR1 LNHDA and CDR2 SQIVND (reference sequence). Trimming took 11 bases from V and 5 from J, leaving 18 bases between them. The DNA of the CDR3 is TGTGCCTCAGGGGAGGGTGGAGTGGAGACCCAGTACTTC. Protein product: CASGEGGVETQYF. The variable domain in full, with the rest retrieved from reference TRBV19 and TRBJ2-5, is DGGITQSPKYLFRKEGQNVTLSCEQNLNHDAMYWYRQDPGQGLRLIYYSQIVNDFQKGDIAEGYSVSREKKESFPLTVTSAQKNPTAFYLCASGEGGVETQYFGPGTRLLVL.

The chain couples TRBV2 to TRBJ2-1; 11 bases are shared with TRBD2. Germline trimming cut 8 bases from V and 5 bases from J; bases unmatched to any gene: 8. This CDR3 comprises 15 residues. The germline V gene encodes CDR1 SNHLY and CDR2 FYNNEI. The CDR3 DNA reads as TGTGCCAGCTATGAGACTAGCGGGGAACACAATGAGCAGTTCTTC. As protein: CASYETSGEHNEQFF.

This clone was found a few times. The chain is built from TRBV30 and TRBJ2-3; D gene ambiguous. CDR3 length: 13 residues. V dropped 0 bases and J dropped 4 bases, with 8 bases sitting between them. CDR1 and CDR2 (germline): GTSNPN, SVGIG (reference sequence). DNA for the CDR3: TGTGCCTGGAGTGTAAGTCTAGCAGATACGCAGTATTTT. It encodes CAWSVSLADTQYF.

The chain links TRBV25-1 to TRBJ2-7, with TRBD2 matching over 7 bases. Trimming cost V 11 bases and J 3 bases; bases outside gene matches: 16. The CDR3 length is 15 residues. Germline CDR1 reads MGHDK; CDR2 reads SYGVNS. CDR3 coding DNA: TGTGCCTCAAATTCTTGGGTAGCGGGTCTCTACGAGCAGTACTTC. Its protein product is CASNSWVAGLYEQYF.

CDR3 amino acids: CASSSGQYYGYTF. CDR3 nucleotides: TGTGCCAGCAGCTCGGGACAGTATTATGGCTACACCTTC. The gene calls are TRBV27 and TRBJ1-2; TRBD1 matches at 7 bases. The CDR3 length is 13 residues. CDR1 is MNHEY and CDR2 is SMNVEV in the germline V gene (reference sequence). V lost 6 bases to trimming and J lost 5 bases; unmatched junction nucleotides: 6.

The V call is TRBV20-1, the J call TRBJ1-1; D call uncertain. Trimming took 1 base from V and 6 from J, leaving 3 bases between them. Germline V gene sequence: CDR1 DFQATT, CDR2 SNEGSKA (reference sequence). The CDR3 extends over 10 amino acids. Here the CDR3 DNA reads TGCAGTGCTAGAGCCCCTGAAGCTTTCTTT. Translating it yields CSARAPEAFF.

The rearrangement uses TRBV6-4 and TRBJ2-2, with unresolved D. Germline loops: CDR1 MRHNA, CDR2 SNTAGT. V was clipped by 6 bases and J by 4 bases, with 18 bases between them. This CDR3 spans 16 amino acids. The CDR3 here is CASRAPALGGTGELFF. The CDR3 nucleotides read TGTGCCAGCAGGGCCCCGGCGCTCGGCGGCACCGGGGAGCTGTTTTTT.